This T cell receptor beta chain was identified in a study of CD8+ T cells in alopecia areata. Whole-study context: Treated patients were given 5 to 10 mg oral tofacitinib twice daily.

Reverse transcribed after extraction, RNA yielded cDNA as the sequencing template. Data came from immunoSEQ multiplex PCR; TCRdb stores just in-frame clones and leaves some out. The sample has approximately 12,000 clones; about three fifths are singletons. Points from the study as a whole: Across lesional scalp, and particularly alopecia totalis/universalis, clonality surpassed that of normal scalp. TCRs were shared less clearly across patients than in mice, possibly for HLA-related reasons.

The study team obtained lesional scalp punch biopsies and peripheral blood from alopecia areata patients. This clone was observed a few times. Its matching antigen is unknown. The TCR was taken from a human donor with alopecia areata. The sequencing sample was made of skin.

The CDR3 DNA is TGTGCCAGCAAGGACAGGGGGAAGGACTCACCCCTCCACTTT. It yields the protein CASKDRGKDSPLHF. This chain links TRBV6-5 with TRBJ1-6; 10 nucleotides match TRBD1. V gave up 7 bases and J gave up 10 bases; unmatched junction bases: 7. The CDR3 spans 14 residues. CDR1 is MNHEY and CDR2 is SVGAGI in the germline V gene.